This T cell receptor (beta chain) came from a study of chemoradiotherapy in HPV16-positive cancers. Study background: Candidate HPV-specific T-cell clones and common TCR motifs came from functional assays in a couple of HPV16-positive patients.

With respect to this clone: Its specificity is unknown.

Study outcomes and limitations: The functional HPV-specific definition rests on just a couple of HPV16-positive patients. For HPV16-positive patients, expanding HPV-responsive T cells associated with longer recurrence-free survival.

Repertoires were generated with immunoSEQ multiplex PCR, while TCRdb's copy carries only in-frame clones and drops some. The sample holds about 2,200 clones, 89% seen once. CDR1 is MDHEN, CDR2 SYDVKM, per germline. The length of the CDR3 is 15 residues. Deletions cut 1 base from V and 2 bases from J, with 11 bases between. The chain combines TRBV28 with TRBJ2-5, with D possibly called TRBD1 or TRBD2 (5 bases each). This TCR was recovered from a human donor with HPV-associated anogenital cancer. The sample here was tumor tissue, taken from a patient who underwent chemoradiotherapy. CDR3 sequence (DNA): TGTGCCAGCAGTTTATTGGGGCTAGCACAAGAGACCCAGTACTTC. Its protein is CASSLLGLAQETQYF.